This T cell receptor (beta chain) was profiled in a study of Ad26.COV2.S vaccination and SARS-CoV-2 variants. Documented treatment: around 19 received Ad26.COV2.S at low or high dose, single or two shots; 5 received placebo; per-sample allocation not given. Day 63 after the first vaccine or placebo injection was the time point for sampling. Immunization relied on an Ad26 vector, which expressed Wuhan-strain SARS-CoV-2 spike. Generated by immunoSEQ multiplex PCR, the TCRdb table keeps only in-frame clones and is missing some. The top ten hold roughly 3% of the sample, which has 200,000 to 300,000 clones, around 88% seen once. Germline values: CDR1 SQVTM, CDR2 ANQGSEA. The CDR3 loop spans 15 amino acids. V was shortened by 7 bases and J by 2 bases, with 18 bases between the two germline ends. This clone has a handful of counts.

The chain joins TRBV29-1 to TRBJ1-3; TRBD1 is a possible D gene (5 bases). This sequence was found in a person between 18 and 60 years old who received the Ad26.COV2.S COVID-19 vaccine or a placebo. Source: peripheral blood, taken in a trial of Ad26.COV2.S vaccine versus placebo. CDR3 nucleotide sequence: TGCAGCGCCGGGACGGCCGCCTTAACTGGAAACACCATATATTTT. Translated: CSAGTAALTGNTIYF. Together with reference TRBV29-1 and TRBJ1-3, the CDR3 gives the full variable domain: SAVISQKPSRDICQRGTSLTIQCQVDSQVTMMFWYRQQPGQSLTLIATANQGSEATYESGFVIDKFPISRPNLTFSTLTVSNMSPEDSSIYLCSAGTAALTGNTIYFGEGSWLTVV.